This T cell receptor (beta chain) was identified during a study of T-cell reconstitution after alpha-beta-depleted transplantation in children. Unique molecular identifiers were used to barcode this TCRbeta library. TCRdb independently ran MiXCR on the PCR reads; one entry per CDR3 protein. Of about 360,000 distinct CDR3 sequences listed, roughly 15% were seen once; the top ten hold approximately 4.2%. This clonotype was seen only a few times. V lost 7 bases and J lost 5; bases outside the gene matches: 2. The CDR3 loop spans 13 amino acids. Germline CDR1 is KGHSH and CDR2 is LQKENI. The chain combines TRBV18 with TRBJ1-6, with 7 bases matching TRBD1. This clonotype was sampled from a human donor who donated a stem cell graft to a child with Fanconi anemia. The input for sequencing was PBMCs, taken from the stem cell graft. The CDR3 bases are TGTGCCAGCTTGGGACAGAATAATTCACCCCTCCACTTT. It codes for CASLGQNNSPLHF.